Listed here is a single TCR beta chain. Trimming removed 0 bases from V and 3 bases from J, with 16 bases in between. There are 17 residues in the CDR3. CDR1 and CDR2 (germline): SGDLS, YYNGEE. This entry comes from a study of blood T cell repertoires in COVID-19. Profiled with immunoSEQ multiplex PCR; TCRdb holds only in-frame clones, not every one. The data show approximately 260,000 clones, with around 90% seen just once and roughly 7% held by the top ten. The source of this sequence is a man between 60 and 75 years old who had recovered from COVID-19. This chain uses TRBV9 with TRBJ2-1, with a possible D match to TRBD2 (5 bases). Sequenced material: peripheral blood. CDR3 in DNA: TGTGCCAGCAGCGTAGAACCAGCGGCCCCCCTCTACAATGAGCAGTTCTTC. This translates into CASSVEPAAPLYNEQFF.